This T cell receptor beta chain emerged from a study of CD8 T cells in Susac syndrome. Overall study findings and caveats: The total CD8+ repertoires yielded sixteen Susac-specific public clones and the CD8+ TEMRA repertoires yielded a few.

When the RNA was reverse transcribed, random hexamers were used with an input of roughly 0.5 to 1 ug. Each CDR3 protein gets one entry after TCRdb re-called the immunoSEQ multiplex PCR reads with MiXCR. Here the sample spans around 170,000 distinct CDR3 sequences, 95% being singletons. Concerning this clonotype: Its cognate antigen is unknown. One end of the junction is discordant with germline, which a read error may explain.

This CDR3 contains 16 residues. From germline, CDR1 is SSHAT and CDR2 FNYEAQ (reference sequence). The sequenced sample was CD8+ T cells from PBMCs. The chain employs TRBV7-7 and TRBJ2-1; 16 bases match TRBD2. This clonotype was obtained from a human donor with Susac syndrome. CDR3 sequence reads: CASSPGTSGRANEQFF. CDR3 in DNA: TGTGCTAGCAGCCCGGGGACTAGCGGGAGGGCCAATGAGCAGTTCTTC.